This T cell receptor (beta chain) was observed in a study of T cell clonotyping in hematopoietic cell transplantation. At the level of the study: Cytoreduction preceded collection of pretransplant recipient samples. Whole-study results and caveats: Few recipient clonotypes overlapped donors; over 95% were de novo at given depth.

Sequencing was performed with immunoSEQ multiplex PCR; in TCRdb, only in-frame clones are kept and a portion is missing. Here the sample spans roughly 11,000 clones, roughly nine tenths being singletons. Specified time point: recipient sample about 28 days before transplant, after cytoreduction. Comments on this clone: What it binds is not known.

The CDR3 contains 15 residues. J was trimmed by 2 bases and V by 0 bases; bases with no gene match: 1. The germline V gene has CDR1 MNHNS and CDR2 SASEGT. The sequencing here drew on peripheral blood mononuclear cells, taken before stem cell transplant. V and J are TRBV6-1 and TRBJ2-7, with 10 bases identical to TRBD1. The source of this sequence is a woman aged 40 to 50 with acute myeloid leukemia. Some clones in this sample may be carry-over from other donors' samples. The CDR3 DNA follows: TGTGCCAGCAGTGAAGCAGGGACAGGGGCCTACGAGCAGTACTTC. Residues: CASSEAGTGAYEQYF.